This T cell receptor (beta chain) stems from a study of T cells in Graves' hyperthyroidism and ophthalmopathy. Study summary: Prior to any treatment, at the point of initial diagnosis, peripheral blood was collected.

The investigators amplified TCR beta CDR3 regions from RNA transcripts. RT-PCR in the first round (using the HTBI primer set) targeted the TCR CDR3. TCRdb reprocessed the multiplex PCR reads via MiXCR and lists one record per CDR3 protein. In the table there are 500,000 to 700,000 distinct CDR3 sequences, around 15% of which are singletons. Findings and caveats of the study: Also found in blood were most expanded thyroid clonotypes above 0.001.

Stable Graves' hyperthyroidism denoted no ophthalmopathy progression over 18 months. Orbital computed tomography and thyroid ultrasound, together with serum TRAb and thyroxine and clinical symptoms, were used for diagnoses. The V end was cut by 4 bases, the J end by 5 bases, with 10 bases between. The germline gives CDR1 SNHLY, CDR2 FYNNEI. The CDR3 runs to 13 residues. There are many counts of this clonotype. Its antigen is unknown. The V and J genes are TRBV2 and TRBJ2-3; no definite D call. Sequencing was carried out using blood. The clonotype comes from a woman in her late teens or twenties with Graves' hyperthyroidism. Here the CDR3 DNA reads TGTGCCAGCAGTGGCCTAGGAAAAGATACGCAGTATTTT. It is translated as CASSGLGKDTQYF. Drawing the rest from reference TRBV2 and TRBJ2-3, the complete variable domain is EPEVTQTPSHQVTQMGQEVILRCVPISNHLYFYWYRQILGQKVEFLVSFYNNEISEKSEIFDDQFSVERPDGSNFTLKIRSTKLEDSAMYFCASSGLGKDTQYFGPGTRLTVL.